This T cell receptor (beta chain) was sequenced for a study of blood T cell repertoires in COVID-19. Background on the study: Researchers got acute and convalescent COVID-19 samples from the United States, Italy and Spain.

How the authors handled the data: Using reference gene primer amplification, nucleated cell counts were estimated. The protocol was immunoSEQ multiplex PCR, while the TCRdb copy is restricted to in-frame clones and leaves out a portion. The V and J calls and clone size were taken over from that table, and D and trimming were inferred from the DNA. The sample lists 90,000 to 100,000 clones, around nine tenths occurring once. CDR3 length equals 13 residues. V gave up 7 bases and J gave up 0 bases, with 8 bases separating them. Germline V lookup: CDR1 SGDLS, CDR2 YYNGEE. V is TRBV9 and J is TRBJ1-3, with TRBD1 as a possible D gene (6 bases). This clonotype was obtained from a man in his fifties with acute or convalescent COVID-19. Material for sequencing was peripheral blood. CDR3 amino acids: CASGTPSGNTIYF. The CDR3 nucleotides read TGTGCCAGCGGGACACCCTCTGGAAACACCATATATTTT. Looking up the rest from reference TRBV9 and TRBJ1-3 gives the full variable domain: DSGVTQTPKHLITATGQRVTLRCSPRSGDLSVYWYQQSLDQGLQFLIQYYNGEERAKGNILERFSAQQFPDLHSELNLSSLELGDSALYFCASGTPSGNTIYFGEGSWLTVV.